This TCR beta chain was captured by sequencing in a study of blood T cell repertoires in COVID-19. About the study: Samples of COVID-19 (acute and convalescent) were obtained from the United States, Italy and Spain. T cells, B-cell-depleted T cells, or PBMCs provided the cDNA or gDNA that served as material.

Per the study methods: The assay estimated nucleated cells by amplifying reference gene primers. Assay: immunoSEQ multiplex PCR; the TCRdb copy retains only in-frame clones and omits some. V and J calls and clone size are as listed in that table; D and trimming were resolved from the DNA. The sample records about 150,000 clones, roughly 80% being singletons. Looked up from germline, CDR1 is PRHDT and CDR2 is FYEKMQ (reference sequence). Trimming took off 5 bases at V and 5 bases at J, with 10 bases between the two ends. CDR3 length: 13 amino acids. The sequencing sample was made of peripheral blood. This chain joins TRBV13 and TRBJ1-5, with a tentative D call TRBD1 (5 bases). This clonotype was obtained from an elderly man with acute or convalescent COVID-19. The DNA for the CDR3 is TGTGCCAGCAGCCGGGGGGGGGATCAGCCCCAGCATTTT. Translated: CASSRGGDQPQHF.